This T cell receptor (beta chain) came from a study of OX40 agonist ivuxolimab in advanced cancers. Study in general: Administration of intravenous ivuxolimab to patients occurred every 2 weeks at 0.01 to 10 mg/kg. Past anti-PD-1, anti-PD-L1 or anti-CTLA-4 therapy was accepted, and 40% had received some.

V lost 2 bases and J lost 3; bases outside the gene matches: 9. The CDR3 has 16 amino acids. Germline V lookup: CDR1 MGHRA, CDR2 YSYEKL. Repertoires were generated with immunoSEQ multiplex PCR, while TCRdb's copy carries only in-frame clones and drops some. The data show approximately 62,000 clones, 80% to 95% seen once. The sequencing here drew on CD4+ or CD8+ T cells sorted from blood, taken in a trial of the OX40 agonist ivuxolimab. The TCR comes from an adult with an advanced solid tumor such as melanoma, head and neck, liver or kidney cancer. The rearrangement uses TRBV4-1 and TRBJ2-7; the match to TRBD1 covers 8 bases. Here the CDR3 DNA reads TGCGCCAGCAGCCAATCGGACAGGGCCTATGGCTACGAGCAGTACTTC. Translated, it gives CASSQSDRAYGYEQYF.